This TCR beta chain was captured by sequencing in a study of control samples from healthy donors and cancer patients. Clones were sequenced by immunoSEQ multiplex PCR, and TCRdb holds only the in-frame ones, with some missing. The sample carries about 100,000 clones, more than 90% recorded once. V was clipped by 4 bases and J by 13 bases; unmatched bases: 10. This CDR3 region has 13 residues. Germline-derived CDR1 and CDR2 are SGHRS and YFSETQ. The clonotype comes from a human donor in good health. The donor label of this sample is uncertain. The J gene is TRBJ2-5, the V gene TRBV5-1; TRBD1 matches 10 bases. The material sequenced was blood. CDR3 in amino acids: CASSRGTGVYVYF. The DNA of the CDR3 is TGCGCCAGCAGCCGCGGGACAGGGGTGTATGTGTACTTC.